These 30 T cell receptor beta chains originate from one sample sequenced in a study of CD8 T cells in Susac syndrome. RNA totalling roughly 0.5 to 1 ug underwent reverse transcription with random hexamers. TCRdb re-analysed the immunoSEQ multiplex PCR reads in MiXCR, keeping a single row per CDR3 protein. The top ten hold about 0.14% of the sample, which has about 210,000 distinct CDR3 sequences, approximately 94% seen once. The sequenced material came from CD4+ T cells from PBMCs. The receptors shown here come from a human donor with Susac syndrome.

Only one count was recorded for this clonotype. V is TRBV7-9 and J is TRBJ2-7; a possible D gene is TRBD1 (6 bases). The germline gives CDR1 SEHNR, CDR2 FQNEAQ (reference sequence). V shed 1 base and J shed 0 bases, with 13 bases lying between them. The CDR3 sequence is 16 residues long. The CDR3 is CASSLEETGSSYEQYF. As DNA, the CDR3 is TGTGCCAGCAGCTTAGAAGAGACAGGTAGCTCCTACGAGCAGTACTTC.

This chain connects TRBV30 to TRBJ1-5; 8 positions agree with TRBD1. The CDR3 consists of 15 residues. V lost 1 base and J lost 0; bases outside the gene matches: 2. The germline gives CDR1 GTSNPN, CDR2 SVGIG (reference sequence). This chain's CDR3 is CAWSGTGLSNQPQHF. In DNA form, the CDR3 reads TGTGCCTGGAGTGGGACAGGGCTTAGCAATCAGCCCCAGCATTTT.

The CDR3 protein is CASSMGTAEEETQYF. Written as DNA, the CDR3 is TGTGCCAGTAGTATGGGGACCGCCGAGGAGGAGACCCAGTACTTC. The chain recombines TRBV19 with TRBJ2-5; possibly TRBD1 or TRBD2 for D (5 bases each). Trimming took 3 bases from V and 5 from J, leaving 16 bases between them. CDR1 and CDR2 from the germline V gene are LNHDA and SQIVND (reference sequence). This CDR3 is built from 15 residues.

The rearrangement links TRBV5-1 to TRBJ2-5, with a tentative D call TRBD2 (6 bases). The CDR3 covers 15 residues. Trimming took off 0 bases at V and 5 bases at J, with 14 bases between the two ends. Germline V lookup: CDR1 SGHRS, CDR2 YFSETQ. The CDR3 nucleotides read TGCGCCAGCAGCTTGGGGCTGGGCCGGGGGGAGACCCAGTACTTC. Its translation is CASSLGLGRGETQYF.

This clonotype was recorded once. The chain joins TRBV3-1 to TRBJ2-7; D perhaps matches TRBD2 (5 bases). The CDR3 loop spans 13 amino acids. The V end was cut by 10 bases, the J end by 3 bases, with 16 bases between. The V gene's germline CDR1 is LGHDT and CDR2 YNNKEL (reference sequence). The CDR3 here is CATAGEQSYEQYF. DNA for the CDR3: TGTGCCACCGCCGGGGAACAAAGCTACGAGCAGTACTTC.

This chain uses TRBV29-1 with TRBJ2-1; D is possibly TRBD2 (5 bases). Germline V lookup: CDR1 SQVTM, CDR2 ANQGSEA. The CDR3 is made up of 13 amino acids. With 3 bases removed from V and 6 bases from J, the gap between germline ends came to 12 bases. The CDR3 bases are TGCAGCGTTGAGGAGTCAAGCGGCAATGAGCAGTTCTTC. Protein product: CSVEESSGNEQFF.

This clonotype was counted between two and nine times. The rearrangement joins TRBV3-1 to TRBJ2-6; possible D gene TRBD2, 6 bases. Between the trimmed V and J ends, which lost 1 base and 4 bases, there was a span of 11 bases. Germline lookup yields CDR1 LGHDT and CDR2 YNNKEL (reference sequence). CDR3 length: 16 amino acids. The CDR3 protein is CASSQGGASGANVLTF. The CDR3 DNA sequence: TGTGCCAGCAGCCAAGGCGGGGCTTCCGGGGCCAACGTCCTGACTTTC.

The chain uses TRBV19 and TRBJ1-6, with D possibly being TRBD1 (5 bases). The V gene's germline CDR1 is LNHDA and CDR2 SQIVND (reference sequence). CDR3 length equals 15 residues. The ends were cut back, 0 bases at V and 9 bases at J, with 12 bases in the middle. CDR3 region: CASSIEAVGTSPLHF. The CDR3, as DNA: TGTGCCAGTAGTATAGAAGCGGTTGGGACTTCACCCCTCCACTTT.

The chain has TRBV20-1 and TRBJ1-1, with 7 bases matching TRBD1. Germline V lookup: CDR1 DFQATT, CDR2 SNEGSKA (reference sequence). With V trimmed by 0 bases and J by 1 base, 5 bases remained unmatched. The CDR3 sequence is 15 residues long. The DNA for the CDR3 is TGCAGTGCTAGAGAGGCGACAGGGCCGAACACTGAAGCTTTCTTT. It codes for CSAREATGPNTEAFF.

The chain uses TRBV9 and TRBJ2-1, with D tentatively TRBD2 (5 bases). Trimming stripped 1 base from V and 7 bases from J, with 24 bases between. Germline assignment: CDR1 SGDLS and CDR2 YYNGEE. The CDR3 runs 18 residues. CDR3 loop: CASSVSGGSTTLANEQFF. The CDR3 DNA is TGTGCCAGCAGCGTAAGCGGCGGGTCAACGACTTTAGCGAATGAGCAGTTCTTC.

This clonotype was picked up a small number of times. The junction departs from the called germline gene at one end, perhaps through a read error. This rearrangement joins TRBV5-1 to TRBJ2-7; tentatively, D is TRBD1 or TRBD2 (5 bases each). CDR1 SGHRS and CDR2 YFSETQ come from the germline V gene. The CDR3 runs to 13 residues. The DNA of the CDR3 is TGTGCCAGCAGTTTACTAGGGGACTACGAGCAGTACTTC. Protein sequence: CASSLLGDYEQYF.

The rearrangement joins TRBV10-2 to TRBJ2-7, with TRBD1 identical over 8 bases. The junction had 7 bases not matched to a gene; V was cut back by 1 base and J by 2 bases. This CDR3 region has 16 residues. CDR1 WSHSY and CDR2 SAAADI come from the germline V gene. CDR3 protein: CASSEFTGGRTYEQYF. The CDR3 DNA sequence: TGCGCCAGCAGTGAGTTTACAGGGGGGAGGACCTACGAGCAGTACTTC.

The genes are TRBV6-2 or TRBV6-3 and TRBJ2-1, with 13 bases aligning to TRBD2. The ends lost 7 bases at V and 12 bases at J; junction bases unmatched: 12. Germline V gene lookup returns CDR1 MNHEY and CDR2 SVGEGT. The CDR3 covers 15 residues. This chain's CDR3 is CASTSGELAGGRQFF. The CDR3 DNA is TGTGCCAGCACCAGTGGGGAACTAGCGGGGGGGCGGCAGTTCTTC.

The count of this clonotype is one. The chain links TRBV4-3 to TRBJ2-1; tentatively, D is TRBD1 or TRBD2 (5 bases each). Trimming left V 4 bases short and J 5 bases short, with 12 bases between. Germline assignment: CDR1 LGHNA and CDR2 YSLEER. This CDR3 is 14 amino acids long. In DNA, the CDR3 is TGCGCCAGCAGCCGCCGGGACGCTAACAATGAGCAGTTCTTC. Amino acid sequence: CASSRRDANNEQFF.

The rearrangement uses TRBV9 and TRBJ1-3; no firm D call. The CDR3 has 13 residues. Per germline, CDR1 SGDLS and CDR2 YYNGEE. Trimming shortened V by 0 bases and J by 4 bases, and 5 bases separated the two germline ends. CDR3 protein: CASSVGVGNTIYF. The CDR3 nucleotides are TGTGCCAGCAGCGTAGGGGTCGGAAACACCATATATTTT.

This rearrangement joins TRBV19 to TRBJ1-1, with D possibly matching TRBD1 (5 bases). This CDR3 has 13 residues. Trimming shortened V by 3 bases and J by 2 bases, and 7 bases separated the two germline ends. Germline V gives CDR1 LNHDA, CDR2 SQIVND (reference sequence). CDR3 nucleotide sequence: TGTGCCAGTAGTATTGGGGGTAACACTGAAGCTTTCTTT. It translates to CASSIGGNTEAFF.

The chain uses TRBV30 and TRBJ1-5; possible D gene TRBD1, 6 bases. V was trimmed by 0 bases and J by 6 bases, leaving 18 bases between them. This CDR3 has 16 residues. CDR1 GTSNPN and CDR2 SVGIG come from the germline V gene (reference sequence). In DNA form, the CDR3 reads TGTGCCTGGAGTGTAAGTCTCCCAACAGGGCCTCAGCCCCAGCATTTT. Its protein is CAWSVSLPTGPQPQHF.

The CDR3 loop is CAWSVRDSTQYF. In DNA, the CDR3 is TGTGCCTGGAGTGTGCGGGACAGTACGCAGTATTTT. The chain has TRBV30 and TRBJ2-3; D may be TRBD1 (7 bases). Germline V gives CDR1 GTSNPN, CDR2 SVGIG (reference sequence). The CDR3 spans 12 residues. The V and J ends lost 0 bases and 8 bases respectively, with 9 bases between them.

The V and J genes are TRBV11-2 and TRBJ2-7; 7 bases agree with TRBD1. Germline V gene sequence: CDR1 SGHAT, CDR2 FQNNGV. The CDR3 has 16 residues. Trimming at V came to 2 bases and at J to 0 bases, leaving 7 bases not matched to a gene. The CDR3 sequence is CASSLTRTGSSYEQYF. CDR3 DNA: TGTGCCAGCAGCTTAACCAGGACAGGAAGCTCCTACGAGCAGTACTTC.

The chain joins TRBV21-1 to TRBJ1-5; the table's D call TRBD1 went unverified against the DNA. TRBV21-1 is deemed a pseudogene. The CDR3 is made up of 15 amino acids. CDR3 residues: CASSRNRGVSQPQHF. Here the CDR3 DNA reads TGTGCCAGCAGCCGTAACCGAGGGGTGAGTCAGCCCCAGCATTTT.

This sequence joins TRBV29-1 and TRBJ2-3; D ambiguous. Germline CDR1 reads SQVTM; CDR2 reads ANQGSEA. The V end was cut by 4 bases, the J end by 0 bases, with 14 bases between. This CDR3 has 15 residues. CDR3 protein: CSVGLEFTSTDTQYF. The CDR3 DNA follows: TGCAGCGTTGGATTGGAGTTCACTAGCACAGATACGCAGTATTTT.

The J gene is TRBJ1-1, the V gene TRBV20-1; D ambiguous. The CDR3 covers 11 residues. V was trimmed by 7 bases and J by 3 bases, leaving 9 bases between them. The germline V gene encodes CDR1 DFQATT and CDR2 SNEGSKA (reference sequence). CDR3 region: CSVRRDTEAFF. In nucleotides, the CDR3 is TGCAGTGTCAGGCGGGACACTGAAGCTTTCTTT.

The chain has TRBV20-1 and TRBJ1-3; no reliable D call. Trimming shortened V by 4 bases and J by 0 bases, and 10 bases separated the two germline ends. Germline-derived CDR1 and CDR2 are DFQATT and SNEGSKA (reference sequence). This CDR3 region has 14 residues. CDR3 region: CSATYINSGNTIYF. The CDR3 bases are TGCAGTGCTACTTACATCAACTCTGGAAACACCATATATTTT.

The rearrangement links TRBV12-3 or TRBV12-4 to TRBJ2-1; D is possibly TRBD1 or TRBD2 (7 bases each). The length of the CDR3 is 15 residues. V was clipped by 4 bases and J by 3 bases, with 13 bases between them. DNA of the CDR3: TGTGCCAGCAGTTCAGGGGGAGGGGTCTACAATGAGCAGTTCTTC. Its translation: CASSSGGGVYNEQFF.

Only one count was recorded for this clonotype. The chain employs TRBV9 and TRBJ2-1; D may be TRBD1 or TRBD2 (5 bases each). Per germline, CDR1 SGDLS and CDR2 YYNGEE. V shed 0 bases and J shed 5 bases, with 9 bases lying between them. The CDR3 is 14 amino acids. The CDR3 reads CASSVGGVHNEQFF. CDR3 DNA: TGTGCCAGCAGCGTAGGAGGGGTACACAATGAGCAGTTCTTC.

This chain links TRBV6-4 with TRBJ1-2; D may be TRBD1 (6 bases). Germline-derived CDR1 and CDR2 are MRHNA and SNTAGT. Deletions cut 4 bases from V and 6 bases from J, with 15 bases between. The CDR3 spans 14 residues. Written as DNA, the CDR3 is TGTGCCAGCAGTGTCGGGGGCGCTCAGGATGGCTACACCTTC. Its protein is CASSVGGAQDGYTF.

This rearrangement joins TRBV18 to TRBJ1-3; the D is unclear. The V and J ends lost 2 bases and 2 bases respectively, with 16 bases between them. In germline, CDR1 is KGHSH, CDR2 LQKENI. The CDR3 extends over 17 amino acids. CDR3 in amino acids: CASSPNSPNDAGNTIYF. The DNA for the CDR3 is TGTGCCAGCTCACCAAATTCGCCGAATGACGCTGGAAACACCATATATTTT.

The gene calls are TRBV20-1 and TRBJ1-2; no clear D gene. The CDR3 covers 15 residues. The V end was cut by 3 bases, the J end by 3 bases, with 17 bases between. The germline CDR1 and CDR2 sequences are DFQATT and SNEGSKA (reference sequence). In DNA, the CDR3 is TGCAGTGCTAGCTTTGGGGAGTCGGGCGACTATGGCTACACCTTC. It specifies CSASFGESGDYGYTF.

The chain recombines TRBV7-9 with TRBJ1-1; D is unclear. This CDR3 is 13 amino acids long. The germline V and J ends were trimmed by 4 bases and 1 base, with 7 bases remaining between them. Germline V gives CDR1 SEHNR, CDR2 FQNEAQ (reference sequence). The CDR3 nucleotides are TGTGCCAGCAGCTCGTACAGGAACACTGAAGCTTTCTTT. Amino acid sequence: CASSSYRNTEAFF.

The chain is built from TRBV6-5 and TRBJ1-6; D remains ambiguous. The germline V and J ends were trimmed by 6 bases and 7 bases, with 13 bases remaining between them. The CDR3 spans 14 residues. Germline CDR1 and CDR2: MNHEY and SVGAGI. The CDR3 coding sequence is TGTGCCAGCAGACCCCCGCCGGGGAATTCACCCCTCCACTTT. Translated, it gives CASRPPPGNSPLHF.